Shown below are 25 T cell receptor beta chains from a single sample sequenced in a study of shared clonotypes between healthy human individuals. Sequencing was performed with immunoSEQ multiplex PCR; in TCRdb, only in-frame clones are kept and a portion is missing. Of 400,000 or so clones in the sample, around 96% were seen once. Sequenced input: memory CD8+ T cells sorted from blood. Documented subset: CD45RO+ cells pooled with CCR7-negative TemRA cells. The receptors were sampled from a man between 25 and 39 years old in good health.

The V and J genes are TRBV11-2 and TRBJ2-5; TRBD2 agrees at 7 bases. The CDR3 totals 13 residues. The V segment lost 6 bases and the J segment 2 bases; nucleotides outside the gene matches: 3. CDR1 is SGHAT, CDR2 FQNNGV, per germline. CDR3 nucleotides: TGTGCCAGCAGAACGGGACTACAAGAGACCCAGTACTTC. It specifies CASRTGLQETQYF.

This clone was seen only a few times. The sample holds other DNA sequences that translate to the same CDR3. The chain carries TRBV2 and TRBJ2-7, with D unresolved. This CDR3 is 11 amino acids long. Germline loops: CDR1 SNHLY, CDR2 FYNNEI. V shed 4 bases and J shed 1 base, with 2 bases lying between them. For the CDR3, the DNA is TGTGCCAGCAGTGGATCCTACGAGCAGTACTTC. Protein product: CASSGSYEQYF.

In this sample, this clone turned up once. V and J are TRBV28 and TRBJ2-7; TRBD1 might be the D (5 bases). The ends were cut back, 3 bases at V and 1 base at J, with 16 bases in the middle. This CDR3 is 16 amino acids long. Germline CDR1 reads MDHEN; CDR2 reads SYDVKM. CDR3 sequence (DNA): TGTGCCAGCAGTTTTCTTTACAGGTCGCTATCCTACGAGCAGTACTTC. Translating gives CASSFLYRSLSYEQYF.

This sequence joins TRBV10-3 and TRBJ2-3; D might be TRBD2 (5 bases). Trimming pared 4 bases from V and 1 base from J, leaving 15 bases between. CDR3 size: 16 residues. Germline assignment: CDR1 ENHRY and CDR2 SYGVKD. CDR3 loop: CAISGPSIGGTDTQYF. The CDR3 DNA reads TGTGCCATCAGTGGCCCTAGCATTGGGGGCACAGATACGCAGTATTTT.

This clone appeared a single time. The V and J genes are TRBV30 and TRBJ1-2; TRBD1 agrees at 8 bases. V trimming: 0 bases; J trimming: 4 bases; junction bases outside the gene matches: 7. CDR1 is GTSNPN, CDR2 SVGIG, per germline (reference sequence). The CDR3 contains 15 residues. The CDR3 loop is CAWSVWDRTFYGYTF. The DNA for the CDR3 is TGTGCCTGGAGTGTATGGGACAGGACCTTCTATGGCTACACCTTC.

The CDR3 DNA sequence: TGTGCCACCAGCAGAGGGGCTAGCGGGATATATAACAATGAGCAGTTCTTC. Translation: CATSRGASGIYNNEQFF. V and J are TRBV15 and TRBJ2-1; 9 bases map to TRBD2. Germline-derived CDR1 and CDR2 are LNHNV and YYDKDF (reference sequence). The trim removed 1 base at V and 5 bases at J, leaving 9 bases unmatched. The CDR3 totals 17 residues.

The chain combines TRBV19 with TRBJ1-1, with D hard to call. V was trimmed by 4 bases and J by 1 base, leaving 7 bases between them. Per the germline V gene, CDR1 is LNHDA and CDR2 is SQIVND (reference sequence). The length of the CDR3 is 13 residues. This chain's CDR3 is CASSSLRNTEAFF. CDR3 nucleotide sequence: TGTGCCAGTAGTAGTCTTAGGAACACTGAAGCTTTCTTT.

The chain is built from TRBV6-5 and TRBJ2-2; no definite D call. Trimming removed 6 bases from V and 3 bases from J, with 14 bases in between. The length of the CDR3 is 15 residues. The germline V gene encodes CDR1 MNHEY and CDR2 SVGAGI. The CDR3 is CASRGMDGYTGELFF. The CDR3 nucleotides read TGTGCCAGCAGGGGGATGGACGGCTACACCGGGGAGCTGTTTTTT.

Points on this clone: At the DNA level, this CDR3 is encoded by other sequences in the same sample as well. The chain employs TRBV27 and TRBJ1-5, with TRBD1 as a possible D gene (6 bases). CDR1 MNHEY and CDR2 SMNVEV come from the germline V gene (reference sequence). This CDR3 is 12 amino acids long. V shed 3 bases and J shed 7 bases, with 7 bases lying between them. This chain's CDR3 is CASSFRGQPQHF. The CDR3 nucleotides are TGTGCCAGCAGTTTCAGGGGCCAGCCCCAGCATTTT.

This clone was counted a single time. The chain employs TRBV18 and TRBJ2-5, with a weak D call TRBD1 (6 bases). The ends were cut back, 3 bases at V and 3 bases at J, with 14 bases in the middle. The CDR3 is 15 amino acids. Germline V CDR1 and CDR2: KGHSH, LQKENI. The CDR3 sequence is CASSPQRTAKETQYF. CDR3 DNA: TGTGCCAGCTCACCCCAAAGGACAGCTAAAGAGACCCAGTACTTC.

The chain is built from TRBV5-8 and TRBJ2-5; 11 bases fit TRBD1. Germline assignment: CDR1 SGHTS and CDR2 YDEGEE. Trimming cost V 4 bases and J 6 bases; bases outside gene matches: 8. The CDR3 is made up of 15 amino acids. This CDR3 is CASSPRDRGGKTQYF. DNA for the CDR3: TGTGCCAGCAGCCCCCGGGACAGGGGGGGGAAGACCCAGTACTTC.

The chain uses TRBV7-9 and TRBJ2-3; D uncertain. The CDR3 runs to 12 residues. Trimming took 0 bases from V and 4 from J, leaving 2 bases between them. Looked up from germline, CDR1 is SEHNR and CDR2 is FQNEAQ (reference sequence). In DNA, the CDR3 is TGTGCCAGCAGCTTAGCGGCAGATACGCAGTATTTT. Protein: CASSLAADTQYF. Full variable domain (rest looked up from reference TRBV7-9 and TRBJ2-3): DTGVSQNPRHKITKRGQNVTFRCDPISEHNRLYWYRQTLGQGPEFLTYFQNEAQLEKSRLLSDRFSAERPKGSFSTLEIQRTEQGDSAMYLCASSLAADTQYFGPGTRLTVL.

The chain recombines TRBV11-3 with TRBJ2-3; 7 bases line up with TRBD1. Germline CDR1 and CDR2: SGHNT and YENEEA. J was trimmed by 2 bases and V by 4 bases; bases with no gene match: 9. This CDR3 region has 16 residues. CDR3 amino acids: CASSYKQGPFTDTQYF. The CDR3 nucleotides read TGTGCCAGCAGCTACAAACAGGGGCCTTTCACAGATACGCAGTATTTT.

The chain couples TRBV6-1 to TRBJ2-7, with TRBD2 as a possible D gene (6 bases). There are 15 residues in the CDR3. The germline V and J ends were trimmed by 2 bases and 2 bases, with 13 bases remaining between them. In germline, CDR1 is MNHNS, CDR2 SASEGT. Here the CDR3 DNA reads TGTGCCAGCAGTGAATCGAGGAGGGGAGCCTACGAGCAGTACTTC. It is translated as CASSESRRGAYEQYF.

The rearrangement joins TRBV15 to TRBJ2-1; D may be TRBD2 (5 bases). The ends were cut back, 5 bases at V and 8 bases at J, with 16 bases in the middle. Looked up from germline, CDR1 is LNHNV and CDR2 is YYDKDF (reference sequence). The CDR3 is 14 residues long. In DNA, the CDR3 is TGTGCCACCAGCCTTGGACTGGATTGGGATGAGCAGTTCTTC. It specifies CATSLGLDWDEQFF.

This clone was seen once. The chain recombines TRBV2 with TRBJ1-1, with 7 bases identical to TRBD1. The J segment lost 0 bases and the V segment lost 6 bases, leaving 7 bases of the junction unmatched. Germline CDR1 SNHLY, CDR2 FYNNEI. CDR3 size: 15 residues. CDR3 sequence (DNA): TGTGCCAGCAGCCGGGACAGTTCCATGAACACTGAAGCTTTCTTT. It is translated as CASSRDSSMNTEAFF.

J is TRBJ1-1 and V is TRBV20-1; D is unclear. The CDR3 runs 8 residues. Between the trimmed V and J ends, which lost 5 bases and 7 bases, there was a span of 2 bases. The germline V gene encodes CDR1 DFQATT and CDR2 SNEGSKA (reference sequence). The CDR3 DNA reads as TGCAGTGCTGATGAAGCTTTCTTT. Protein sequence: CSADEAFF.

The chain couples TRBV15 to TRBJ1-2, with D possibly TRBD1 on 5 matching bases. In germline, CDR1 is LNHNV, CDR2 YYDKDF (reference sequence). This CDR3 has 13 residues. V gave up 4 bases and J gave up 7 bases, with 13 bases separating them. CDR3 in DNA: TGTGCCACCAGCACAGGGAGAGAAGCTGGCTACACCTTC. Its protein is CATSTGREAGYTF.

The V gene is TRBV2, the J gene TRBJ2-7, with D unresolved. CDR1 is SNHLY, CDR2 FYNNEI, per germline. The CDR3 sequence is 11 residues long. Trimming took off 4 bases at V and 3 bases at J, with 4 bases between the two ends. CDR3 protein: CASSVFYEQYF. CDR3 nucleotide sequence: TGTGCCAGCAGTGTCTTCTACGAGCAGTACTTC.

This chain links TRBV7-3 with TRBJ2-7; 10 bases are a match to TRBD2. The CDR3 length is 17 residues. V shed 2 bases and J 1 base; nucleotides not matched to a gene: 8. The germline gives CDR1 SGHTA, CDR2 FQGTGA. This chain's CDR3 is CASSLGLAGDGSYEQYF. The CDR3 DNA is TGTGCCAGCAGCTTAGGCCTAGCGGGAGACGGGTCCTACGAGCAGTACTTC.

About this clone itself: Other nucleotide sequences in the sample specify the same CDR3. The rearrangement links TRBV4-2 to TRBJ2-7; no reliable D call. The CDR3 consists of 12 residues. V lost 2 bases and J lost 4, with 6 bases in between. Germline V gives CDR1 LGHNA, CDR2 YNFKEQ. The CDR3 here is CASSQSGYEQYF. The DNA of the CDR3 is TGTGCCAGCAGCCAATCAGGTTACGAGCAGTACTTC.

The rearrangement uses TRBV4-1 and TRBJ1-1; no reliable D call. Between the trimmed V and J ends, which lost 0 bases and 0 bases, there was a span of 8 bases. Germline V gives CDR1 MGHRA, CDR2 YSYEKL. CDR3 length equals 15 residues. The CDR3 region has the DNA TGCGCCAGCAGCCAAGATAAGAATCTGAACACTGAAGCTTTCTTT. Translating it yields CASSQDKNLNTEAFF.

In this sample, this clone turned up once. The chain uses TRBV10-3 and TRBJ2-1; TRBD1 aligns across 8 bases. Germline CDR1 ENHRY, CDR2 SYGVKD. Unmatched junction bases numbered 0, after V lost 4 bases and J lost 4 bases. The CDR3 sequence is 13 residues long. CDR3 DNA: TGTGCCATCAGTGGGACAGGGTACAATGAGCAGTTCTTC. This codes for CAISGTGYNEQFF.

The chain combines TRBV5-1 with TRBJ1-2, with D unresolved. The CDR3 runs 16 residues. From germline, CDR1 is SGHRS and CDR2 YFSETQ. Trimming shortened V by 1 base and J by 4 bases, and 17 bases separated the two germline ends. CDR3 sequence: CASSLILQPDIYGYTF. CDR3 nucleotide sequence: TGCGCCAGCAGCTTGATCCTGCAGCCAGATATCTATGGCTACACCTTC. Complete variable domain (other parts from reference TRBV5-1 and TRBJ1-2): KAGVTQTPRYLIKTRGQQVTLSCSPISGHRSVSWYQQTPGQGLQFLFEYFSETQRNKGNFPGRFSGRQFSNSRSEMNVSTLELGDSALYLCASSLILQPDIYGYTFGSGTRLTVV.

CDR3 region: CASSLEGKLVEKLFF. DNA for the CDR3: TGTGCCAGCAGCTTGGAGGGCAAATTGGTTGAAAAACTGTTTTTT. The chain combines TRBV5-6 with TRBJ1-4; D gene uncertain. This CDR3 is built from 15 residues. The germline V gene has CDR1 SGHDT and CDR2 YYEEEE. Trimming stripped 0 bases from V and 7 bases from J, with 13 bases between.